Below, 21 T cell receptor beta chains from the same sample are listed, as sequenced in a study of CD8 T cells in Susac syndrome. A quantity of 0.5 to 1 ug RNA underwent reverse transcription using random hexamers. MiXCR was run by TCRdb on the immunoSEQ multiplex PCR reads, yielding one entry per CDR3 protein. The data hold hundreds of thousands of distinct CDR3 sequences, with 85% to 90% observed a single time. Sequenced input: CD8+ T cells from PBMCs. The origin of the receptors is a human donor with multiple sclerosis.

The chain couples TRBV4-1 to TRBJ2-5, with 7 positions matching TRBD1. Germline V gene sequence: CDR1 MGHRA, CDR2 YSYEKL. This CDR3 spans 15 amino acids. Trimming removed 0 bases from V and 4 bases from J; junction bases left unmatched: 5. CDR3 in DNA: TGCGCCAGCAGCCAAGACCAGGGACAGAGAGAGACCCAGTACTTC. Encoded protein: CASSQDQGQRETQYF.

The J gene is TRBJ2-5, the V gene TRBV4-1; 9 bases align to TRBD1. CDR1 and CDR2 from the germline V gene are MGHRA and YSYEKL. This CDR3 spans 14 amino acids. With 3 bases clipped from V and 13 bases from J, the junction kept 12 bases outside the gene matches. For the CDR3, the DNA is TGCGCCAGCAGCCAGGATCACCTGACGGGACAGGGGTACTTC. Residues: CASSQDHLTGQGYF.

V gene TRBV4-1 combines with J gene TRBJ2-7; 9 nucleotides agree with TRBD2. The ends lost 3 bases at V and 4 bases at J; junction bases unmatched: 10. Germline CDR1 and CDR2: MGHRA and YSYEKL. CDR3 length: 16 amino acids. In nucleotides, the CDR3 is TGCGCCAGCAGCCAGCTTACCGGGACTAGCTTGTACGAGCAGTACTTC. Translation gives CASSQLTGTSLYEQYF.

This clonotype was observed once. This chain links TRBV6-1 with TRBJ2-1; perhaps TRBD2 as D (5 bases). Deletions cut 7 bases from V and 2 bases from J, with 12 bases between. This CDR3 spans 14 amino acids. CDR1 MNHNS and CDR2 SASEGT come from the germline V gene. The CDR3 DNA follows: TGTGCCAGCATGTCGAGCGGAGCCTACAATGAGCAGTTCTTC. Protein sequence: CASMSSGAYNEQFF.

This clonotype came up once. The chain couples TRBV12-3 or TRBV12-4 to TRBJ2-7; TRBD1 aligns across 7 bases. Germline trimming cut 2 bases from V and 0 bases from J; bases unmatched to any gene: 1. CDR3 length: 14 amino acids. The CDR3 DNA reads as TGTGCCAGCAGTTTACCAGGGGGCTCCTACGAGCAGTACTTC. Its translation: CASSLPGGSYEQYF.

This clonotype was detected a few times. The chain carries TRBV3-1 and TRBJ2-1, with D unclear. The CDR3 spans 12 residues. With 1 base removed from V and 8 bases from J, the gap between germline ends came to 6 bases. Germline V gene data show CDR1 as LGHDT and CDR2 as YNNKEL (reference sequence). The DNA of the CDR3 is TGTGCCAGCAGCCAAGCTTCTGATGAGCAGTTCTTC. It codes for CASSQASDEQFF.

The genes are TRBV20-1 and TRBJ2-1, with D unresolved. The CDR3 sequence is 17 residues long. Looked up from germline, CDR1 is DFQATT and CDR2 is SNEGSKA (reference sequence). V was clipped by 2 bases and J by 1 base, with 18 bases between them. The CDR3 bases are TGCAGTGCTAGATCTACCCTAAACCTGAGATCCTACAATGAGCAGTTCTTC. Translation: CSARSTLNLRSYNEQFF.

This clonotype was counted a few times. V and J are TRBV4-2 and TRBJ2-5; D unresolved. CDR1 LGHNA and CDR2 YNFKEQ come from the germline V gene. V lost 1 base and J 5 bases, leaving 11 bases between the germline ends. This CDR3 is 14 amino acids long. The CDR3 bases are TGTGCCAGCAGCCAAGTGTACCCGTGGGAGACCCAGTACTTC. It specifies CASSQVYPWETQYF.

This chain links TRBV13 with TRBJ1-1, with D perhaps TRBD1 (5 bases). V lost 3 bases, J lost 5 bases, and 13 bases lay in between. Germline lookup yields CDR1 PRHDT and CDR2 FYEKMQ (reference sequence). The CDR3 consists of 14 residues. The CDR3 nucleotides read TGTGCCAGCAGCTTGGAGGGGACTGAAACTGAAGCTTTCTTT. The encoded protein is CASSLEGTETEAFF.

The chain has TRBV7-9 and TRBJ2-7; D gene ambiguous. Deletions cut 4 bases from V and 4 bases from J, with 8 bases between. The CDR3 spans 12 residues. Germline V gene data show CDR1 as SEHNR and CDR2 as FQNEAQ (reference sequence). This CDR3 reads CASSYMFYEQYF. The CDR3 nucleotides read TGTGCCAGCAGCTACATGTTTTACGAGCAGTACTTC.

The chain carries TRBV27 and TRBJ1-6; tentative D call: TRBD1 (5 bases). There are 15 residues in the CDR3. V lost 5 bases and J 8 bases, leaving 16 bases between the germline ends. Germline V gives CDR1 MNHEY, CDR2 SMNVEV (reference sequence). In DNA, the CDR3 is TGTGCCAGCAGTAATTCAGGGACGGGATATTCACCCCTCCACTTT. Translated: CASSNSGTGYSPLHF.

A few counts support this clonotype. The J gene is TRBJ1-1, the V gene TRBV9; D unclear. With 4 bases removed from V and 3 bases from J, the gap between germline ends came to 13 bases. This CDR3 spans 14 amino acids. The germline gives CDR1 SGDLS, CDR2 YYNGEE. The CDR3 region has the DNA TGTGCCAGCAGCCCCGGGTCCGACTACACTGAAGCTTTCTTT. It is translated as CASSPGSDYTEAFF.

The rearrangement uses TRBV10-3 and TRBJ2-3; D gene uncertain. This CDR3 contains 15 residues. Germline assignment: CDR1 ENHRY and CDR2 SYGVKD. V was cut by 7 bases and J by 0 bases, with 14 bases left in between. CDR3 nucleotide sequence: TGTGCCATCAAACCCCTAACAGAGAGCACAGATACGCAGTATTTT. It yields the protein CAIKPLTESTDTQYF.

The V gene is TRBV19, the J gene TRBJ1-1, with TRBD1 as a possible D gene (5 bases). Deletions cut 1 base from V and 1 base from J, with 10 bases between. CDR1 LNHDA and CDR2 SQIVND come from the germline V gene (reference sequence). The CDR3 sequence is 15 residues long. The CDR3 nucleotides read TGTGCCAGTAGTATAGGGGCGACAGCGAACACTGAAGCTTTCTTT. This codes for CASSIGATANTEAFF.

The chain combines TRBV5-4 with TRBJ2-7, with 8 bases that match TRBD2. The junction had 11 bases not matched to a gene; V was cut back by 4 bases and J by 2 bases. The CDR3 length is 16 residues. Germline values: CDR1 SGHNT, CDR2 YYREEE (reference sequence). CDR3 loop: CASSGARAGAPYEQYF. The CDR3 region has the DNA TGTGCCAGCAGCGGGGCGAGAGCGGGAGCCCCCTACGAGCAGTACTTC.

The rearrangement uses TRBV29-1 and TRBJ1-2; D ambiguous. Germline lookup yields CDR1 SQVTM and CDR2 ANQGSEA. Deletions cut 2 bases from V and 2 bases from J, with 3 bases between. The CDR3 contains 11 residues. The DNA of the CDR3 is TGCAGCGTTGAACTAAACTATGGCTACACCTTC. The encoded protein is CSVELNYGYTF.

The V call is TRBV20-1, the J call TRBJ2-7; D is ambiguous. Trimming removed 1 base at V and 5 bases at J, with 18 bases between. Germline lookup yields CDR1 DFQATT and CDR2 SNEGSKA (reference sequence). The CDR3 has 15 amino acids. This CDR3 is CSARVPQLGKDEQYF. DNA of the CDR3: TGCAGTGCTAGAGTTCCACAGCTTGGGAAGGACGAGCAGTACTTC.

This clonotype has a handful of counts. The rearrangement links TRBV6-6 to TRBJ2-7; D not certain. Trimming took 3 bases from V and 0 from J, leaving 9 bases between them. Germline-derived CDR1 and CDR2 are MNHNY and SVGAGI (reference sequence). The CDR3 is 14 residues long. The CDR3 loop is CASSYTTNSYEQYF. Here the CDR3 DNA reads TGTGCCAGCAGTTATACTACAAACTCCTACGAGCAGTACTTC.

This rearrangement joins TRBV4-1 to TRBJ1-1; the D gene is possibly TRBD1 (5 bases). V was clipped by 4 bases and J by 1 base, with 10 bases between them. Looked up from germline, CDR1 is MGHRA and CDR2 is YSYEKL. The CDR3 extends over 14 amino acids. CDR3 sequence: CASSPPGQNTEAFF. CDR3 bases: TGCGCCAGCAGCCCCCCGGGGCAGAACACTGAAGCTTTCTTT.

In this sample, this clonotype turned up once. The chain employs TRBV4-1 and TRBJ2-7; 8 bases line up with TRBD2. The junction had 6 bases not matched to a gene; V was cut back by 0 bases and J by 2 bases. CDR1 MGHRA and CDR2 YSYEKL come from the germline V gene. This CDR3 spans 16 amino acids. The CDR3 bases are TGCGCCAGCAGCCAAGAGCCCGGGAGGGCGACCTACGAGCAGTACTTC. Its translation is CASSQEPGRATYEQYF.

This clonotype was picked up one time. The chain links TRBV5-1 to TRBJ1-1, with a tentative D call TRBD1 (5 bases). V was trimmed by 3 bases and J by 8 bases, leaving 17 bases between them. This CDR3 comprises 14 residues. Per the germline V gene, CDR1 is SGHRS and CDR2 is YFSETQ. For the CDR3, the DNA is TGCGCCAGCAGCTACCGGGACCGCCGAGAGGAAGCTTTCTTT. Its protein is CASSYRDRREEAFF.